The 14 T cell receptor beta chains given below trace back to one sample, sequenced in a study of blood T cell repertoires in COVID-19. Profiled with immunoSEQ multiplex PCR; TCRdb holds only in-frame clones, not every one. The table lists roughly 100,000 clones, 80% to 95% of them singletons. Material for sequencing was peripheral blood. Every receptor here comes from a woman aged 50 to 65 with COVID-19, enrolled during active disease.

The rearrangement links TRBV10-3 to TRBJ1-6; TRBD1 might be the D (6 bases). V shed 3 bases and J shed 5 bases, with 8 bases lying between them. The length of the CDR3 is 14 residues. CDR1 is ENHRY, CDR2 SYGVKD, per germline. The DNA for the CDR3 is TGTGCCATCAGTGAACGACAGGATAATTCACCCCTCCACTTT. This translates into CAISERQDNSPLHF.

The chain couples TRBV21-1 to TRBJ1-4. TRBV21-1 constitutes a pseudogene. This CDR3 spans 14 amino acids. The CDR3 region has the DNA TGTGCCAGCAGCTTTGGGCCGGGAGGGCGACAACCGGATTTT. Encoded protein: CASSFGPGGRQPDF.

This clone was seen more than once but under ten times. The chain has TRBV6-5 and TRBJ1-6; D gene uncertain. Trimming removed 2 bases at V and 9 bases at J, with 11 bases between. This CDR3 contains 14 residues. The germline V gene has CDR1 MNHEY and CDR2 SVGAGI. The CDR3 nucleotides read TGTGCCAGCAGTTACGGTAGGGAGGGTTCACCCCTCCACTTT. Its translation: CASSYGREGSPLHF.

The chain couples TRBV16 to TRBJ2-1, with 7 bases matching TRBD1. From germline, CDR1 is KGHSY and CDR2 FQNENV. Losses at the gene ends were 3 bases for V and 9 bases for J; bases not matched to a gene: 2. The CDR3 runs to 12 residues. CDR3 DNA: TGTGCCAGCAGCCACCCAGGGGGTGAGCAGTTCTTC. Amino acid sequence: CASSHPGGEQFF.

The chain couples TRBV27 to TRBJ1-6, with 8 bases matching TRBD1. J lost 8 bases, V lost 5 bases, and 8 bases had no gene match. Germline V gene sequence: CDR1 MNHEY, CDR2 SMNVEV (reference sequence). CDR3 size: 15 residues. CDR3 DNA: TGTGCCAGCAGTATTACAGGGGGGTATTATTCACCCCTCCACTTT. It yields the protein CASSITGGYYSPLHF.

The rearrangement joins TRBV5-1 to TRBJ2-2; 8 bases are a match to TRBD2. The CDR3 totals 14 residues. Germline V gene sequence: CDR1 SGHRS, CDR2 YFSETQ. V dropped 3 bases and J dropped 7; count of bases not matched to a gene: 5. CDR3 residues: CASSSVAGIGELFF. The CDR3 DNA reads as TGCGCCAGCAGCTCCGTAGCGGGGATCGGGGAGCTGTTTTTT.

This clone appeared a few times. The chain carries TRBV9 and TRBJ2-2, with 8 bases aligning to TRBD2. With V trimmed by 4 bases and J by 4 bases, 6 bases remained unmatched. From germline, CDR1 is SGDLS and CDR2 YYNGEE. This CDR3 region has 15 residues. Written as DNA, the CDR3 is TGTGCCAGCAGCTTCACGGGGGGGCTCACCGGGGAGCTGTTTTTT. Its translation: CASSFTGGLTGELFF.

The J gene is TRBJ2-4, the V gene TRBV12-3 or TRBV12-4; TRBD2 might be the D (6 bases). V lost 0 bases to trimming and J lost 11 bases, with 11 bases between them. The CDR3 spans 13 residues. The CDR3 DNA sequence: TGTGCCAGCAGTTTAGCGGGGGGTCGACTTCAGTACTTC. It yields the protein CASSLAGGRLQYF.

This clone was found once. The chain has TRBV3-1 (or the pseudogene TRBV3-2) and TRBJ1-2; tentatively, D is TRBD1 (5 bases). The CDR3 length is 12 residues. V was pared by 8 bases and J by 4 bases, with 11 bases between. Looked up from germline, CDR1 is LGHDT and CDR2 is YNNKEL (reference sequence). The CDR3 nucleotides are TGTGCCAGCTTGGGGGGAGGCTATGGCTACACCTTC. This sequence encodes CASLGGGYGYTF.

The rearrangement links TRBV6-2 or TRBV6-3 to TRBJ2-1, with 8 bases identical to TRBD1. With V trimmed by 5 bases and J by 9 bases, 9 bases remained unmatched. CDR3 length equals 14 residues. Germline CDR1 MNHEY, CDR2 SVGEGT. CDR3 protein: CASSDPTGDVEQFF. In DNA, the CDR3 is TGTGCCAGCAGTGACCCGACAGGGGACGTTGAGCAGTTCTTC.

The chain recombines TRBV28 with TRBJ1-3; TRBD1 is a possible D gene (5 bases). CDR3 size: 15 residues. The V and J ends lost 6 bases and 2 bases respectively, with 14 bases between them. Germline V gives CDR1 MDHEN, CDR2 SYDVKM. CDR3 bases: TGTGCCAGCAGCATGTCAGGGATCCCTGGAAACACCATATATTTT. This translates into CASSMSGIPGNTIYF.

The chain couples TRBV2 to TRBJ1-3; D possibly corresponds to TRBD1 (5 bases). Between the trimmed V and J ends, which lost 4 bases and 9 bases, there was a span of 13 bases. The germline V gene encodes CDR1 SNHLY and CDR2 FYNNEI. The CDR3 is 13 residues long. The CDR3 bases are TGTGCCAGCAGTGGGGGCAGGGCGCTCACCATATATTTT. Protein: CASSGGRALTIYF. Based on the CDR3 plus reference TRBV2 and TRBJ1-3, the full variable domain is EPEVTQTPSHQVTQMGQEVILRCVPISNHLYFYWYRQILGQKVEFLVSFYNNEISEKSEIFDDQFSVERPDGSNFTLKIRSTKLEDSAMYFCASSGGRALTIYFGEGSWLTVV.

The rearrangement uses TRBV19 and TRBJ1-3, with TRBD1 as a possible D gene (5 bases). V was shortened by 6 bases and J by 0 bases, with 15 bases between the two germline ends. The germline V gene encodes CDR1 LNHDA and CDR2 SQIVND (reference sequence). The CDR3 runs to 16 residues. CDR3 protein: CASSRTYHPSGNTIYF. CDR3 in DNA: TGTGCCAGTAGCCGGACATACCATCCCTCTGGAAACACCATATATTTT.

The V and J genes are TRBV5-1 and TRBJ1-1; 9 bases line up with TRBD1. This CDR3 comprises 14 residues. The germline CDR1 and CDR2 sequences are SGHRS and YFSETQ. Trimming cost V 2 bases and J 4 bases; bases outside gene matches: 3. Written as DNA, the CDR3 is TGCGCCAGCAGCTTATCACAGGGGGCCACTGAAGCTTTCTTT. The encoded protein is CASSLSQGATEAFF.